This entry concerns a single T cell receptor (beta chain). No antigen is known for it. No clone much larger than this one lies a single base away; base qualities are absent. CDR3 length: 17 amino acids, cysteine to phenylalanine. This entry keeps only the CDR3 DNA: 51 bases, framed from base 1. Based on the germline V gene, the CDR1 and CDR2 sequences are MNHEY and SVGAGI. Trimming removed 6 bases from V and 5 bases from J; the gene matches leave 14 bases unexplained. The sample originates from a study of T cells in Graves' hyperthyroidism and ophthalmopathy (dated 2019 in TCRdb). At the level of the whole study: Peripheral blood samples were taken at initial diagnosis, before any treatment was given. After sampling, hyperthyroidism patients received methimazole starting at 30 mg daily, and ophthalmopathy patients received high-dose intravenous methylprednisolone. An independent validation cohort of under 20 hyperthyroidism patients and approximately 17 patients who later progressed to ophthalmopathy tested prospective prediction of ophthalmopathy. A discovery cohort of around 98 patients, about 40 with Graves' ophthalmopathy and more than 55 with stable Graves' hyperthyroidism, was used to find distinguishing TCR V-J signatures. In several Graves' hyperthyroidism patients, the study also compared T-cell repertoires from thyroid tissue with T-cell repertoires from blood. For training and testing, the 95 to 100 patients in the discovery cohort were randomly divided in a 7:3 ratio. The paper reports TCR Vbeta CDR3 sequencing of approximately 130 peripheral blood samples: 40 to 45 ophthalmopathy, fewer than 85 hyperthyroidism and around 17 progressor patients. The paper as a whole reports these results and caveats: During validation, the model predicted progression to ophthalmopathy a median of about 6.3 months ahead of onset, with approximately 71% sensitivity and almost 75% specificity. A 13 V-J signature model separated ophthalmopathy from stable hyperthyroidism, with roughly 88% sensitivity and about 81% specificity in cross-validation and 80%/75% in testing. Sample size was not statistically predetermined, and blinding of investigators to group allocation was not performed. Most expanded thyroid clonotypes (frequency above 0.001) were also detected in blood, suggesting blood repertoires may reflect thyroid immune responses.

TCR beta CDR3 regions were amplified from RNA transcripts. The TCR CDR3 was subjected to a first round of RT-PCR using the HTBI primer set and the Qiagen OneStep RT-PCR kit. Libraries were constructed in a second round of multiplex PCR, after which size selection and purification were performed. Libraries were sequenced paired-end with 100 bp reads on an Illumina HiSeq2000. Concerning the study's data processing: Raw data were processed with SOAPnuke, discarding reads with adapters, uncalled bases, mean Phred below 15, or no exact constant-primer or identifier match. COPE v1.2.5 was used to merge high-quality paired reads, and clonotypes were defined as unique nucleotide sequences. MiTCR v1.1 was used to align the clonotypes against IMGT TRBV, TRBD and TRBJ reference segments. The analysis was restricted to V-J combinations with a frequency above 0.0001, which together covered 99.2% of the repertoires. A TCS score was defined as the ratio of F50 (clonal expansion) to E x V (chaos), with BLOSUM62-based TCRdist applied between CDR3 peptides within each V-J. Welch's t-statistics and random forest reduced some 510 V-J features to 13, which were used in a naive Bayes classifier (R e1071). The public reads were quality trimmed at Q25 with fastp and then assembled into clones with MiXCR by TCRdb, keeping productive beta chains. CDR3 protein duplicates are merged, each entry listing the most common genes and DNA. The V and J calls follow TCRdb's processing rather than the paper's. For this sample the table gives around 600,000 distinct CDR3 sequences, of which approximately 15% were detected only once. Around 7% of the sample goes to the ten largest clones.

In the ophthalmopathy patients, disease was moderately to severely active, with a Clinical Activity Score of 3 or more, a NOSPECS grade of 4 or more, and a duration of less than 3 months. The study excluded patients with uncontrolled infections, other autoimmune diseases, pregnancy or lactation. Diagnoses were established on the basis of clinical symptoms, serum thyroxine and TRAb, thyroid ultrasound, and orbital computed tomography. PBMCs were separated from 10 ml of fresh peripheral blood using Ficoll-Paque density gradient centrifugation. Total RNA was extracted using Trizol reagent, and RNA quality was assessed on an Agilent 2100 Bioanalyzer.

The chain links TRBV6-5 with TRBJ2-7, and 12 junctional nucleotides match TRBD2. The specimen was blood. This receptor was taken from a young woman with Graves' ophthalmopathy. The bases read TGTGCCAGCAGCTACGACCCGCGACTAGCGGGAGCAGACGAGCAGTACTTC. Its protein is CASSYDPRLAGADEQYF.